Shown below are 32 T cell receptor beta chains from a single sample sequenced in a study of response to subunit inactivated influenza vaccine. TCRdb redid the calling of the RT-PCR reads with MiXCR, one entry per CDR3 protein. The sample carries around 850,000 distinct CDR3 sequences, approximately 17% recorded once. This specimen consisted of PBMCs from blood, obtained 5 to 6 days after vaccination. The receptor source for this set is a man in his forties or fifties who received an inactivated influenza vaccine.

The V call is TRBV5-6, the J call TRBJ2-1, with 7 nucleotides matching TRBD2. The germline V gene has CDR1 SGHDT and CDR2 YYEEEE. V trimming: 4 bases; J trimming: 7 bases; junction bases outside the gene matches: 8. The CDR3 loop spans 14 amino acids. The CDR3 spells CASSVGLSANEQFF. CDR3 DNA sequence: TGTGCCAGCAGCGTGGGACTATCGGCGAATGAGCAGTTCTTC.

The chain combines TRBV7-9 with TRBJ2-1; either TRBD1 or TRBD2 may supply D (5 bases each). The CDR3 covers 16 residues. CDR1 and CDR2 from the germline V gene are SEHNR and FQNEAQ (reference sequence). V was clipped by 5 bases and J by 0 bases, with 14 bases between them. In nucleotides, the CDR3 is TGTGCCAGCAGCCCCCGGGACCGGAGCTCCTACAATGAGCAGTTCTTC. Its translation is CASSPRDRSSYNEQFF.

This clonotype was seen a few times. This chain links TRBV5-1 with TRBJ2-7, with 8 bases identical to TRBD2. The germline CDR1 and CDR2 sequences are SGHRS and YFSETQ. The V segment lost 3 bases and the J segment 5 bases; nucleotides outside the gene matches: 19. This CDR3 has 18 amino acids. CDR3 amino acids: CASSSPPEKREGLDEQYF. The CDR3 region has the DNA TGCGCCAGCAGCTCCCCCCCGGAAAAACGGGAGGGCCTAGACGAGCAGTACTTC.

The CDR3 reads CASSLGVYPYEQYF. The CDR3 nucleotides are TGTGCCAGCAGCTTAGGGGTCTACCCCTACGAGCAGTACTTC. This rearrangement joins TRBV7-2 to TRBJ2-7; no reliable D call. Trimming left V 1 base short and J 2 bases short, with 9 bases between. The CDR3 spans 14 residues. In germline, CDR1 is SGHTA, CDR2 FQGNSA. The full variable domain, with the rest looked up from reference TRBV7-2 and TRBJ2-7, is GAGVSQSPSNKVTEKGKDVELRCDPISGHTALYWYRQSLGQGLEFLIYFQGNSAPDKSGLPSDRFSAERTGGSVSTLTIQRTQQEDSAVYLCASSLGVYPYEQYFGPGTRLTVT.

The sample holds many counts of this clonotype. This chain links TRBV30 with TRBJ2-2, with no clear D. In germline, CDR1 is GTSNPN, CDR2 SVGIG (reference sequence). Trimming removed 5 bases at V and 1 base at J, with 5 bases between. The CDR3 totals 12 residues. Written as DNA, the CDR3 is TGTGCCTGGGGATGGAACACCGGGGAGCTGTTTTTT. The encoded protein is CAWGWNTGELFF. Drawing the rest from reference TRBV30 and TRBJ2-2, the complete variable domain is SQTIHQWPATLVQPVGSPLSLECTVEGTSNPNLYWYRQAAGRGLQLLFYSVGIGQISSEVPQNLSASRPQDRQFILSSKKLLLSDSGFYLCAWGWNTGELFFGEGSRLTVL.

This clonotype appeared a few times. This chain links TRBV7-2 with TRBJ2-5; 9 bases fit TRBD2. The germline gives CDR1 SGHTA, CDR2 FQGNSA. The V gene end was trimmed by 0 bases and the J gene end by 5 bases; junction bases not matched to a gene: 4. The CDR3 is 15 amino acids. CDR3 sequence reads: CASSLALAGRETQYF. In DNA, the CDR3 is TGTGCCAGCAGCTTAGCGCTAGCGGGGAGGGAGACCCAGTACTTC.

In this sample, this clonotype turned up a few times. As DNA, the CDR3 is TGCGCCAGCAGCTTGGCAGGGGACTTGGCCTACAATGAGCAGTTCTTC. It yields the protein CASSLAGDLAYNEQFF. J is TRBJ2-1 and V is TRBV5-1; tentatively, D is TRBD1 or TRBD2 (6 bases each). V dropped 0 bases and J dropped 2 bases, with 12 bases sitting between them. Germline V CDR1 and CDR2: SGHRS, YFSETQ. The CDR3 totals 16 residues.

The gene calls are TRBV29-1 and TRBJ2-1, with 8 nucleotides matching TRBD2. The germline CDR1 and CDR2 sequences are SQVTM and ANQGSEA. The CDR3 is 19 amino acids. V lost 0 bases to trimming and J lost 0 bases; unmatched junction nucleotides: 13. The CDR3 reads CSVEDISGGGPSSYNEQFF. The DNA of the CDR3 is TGCAGCGTTGAAGATATCAGCGGGGGAGGACCGAGCTCCTACAATGAGCAGTTCTTC.

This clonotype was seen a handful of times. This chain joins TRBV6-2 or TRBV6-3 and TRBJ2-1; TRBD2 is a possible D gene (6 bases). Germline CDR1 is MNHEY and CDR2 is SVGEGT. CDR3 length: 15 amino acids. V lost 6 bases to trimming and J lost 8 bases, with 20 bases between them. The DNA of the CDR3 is TGTGCCAGCAGCATTACGTGGGGGGTTCGGGATGAGCAGTTCTTC. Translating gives CASSITWGVRDEQFF.

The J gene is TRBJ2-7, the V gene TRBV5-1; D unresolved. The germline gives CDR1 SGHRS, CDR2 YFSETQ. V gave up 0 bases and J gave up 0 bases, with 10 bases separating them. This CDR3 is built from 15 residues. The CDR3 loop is CASSLEATGSYEQYF. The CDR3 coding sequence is TGCGCCAGCAGCTTGGAGGCGACTGGCTCCTACGAGCAGTACTTC.

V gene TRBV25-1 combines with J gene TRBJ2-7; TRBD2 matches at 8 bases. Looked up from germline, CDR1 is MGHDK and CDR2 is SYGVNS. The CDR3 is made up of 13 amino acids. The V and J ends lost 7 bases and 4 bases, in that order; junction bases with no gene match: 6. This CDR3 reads CASKRTGGYEQYF. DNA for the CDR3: TGTGCCAGCAAGCGGACGGGGGGGTACGAGCAGTACTTC.

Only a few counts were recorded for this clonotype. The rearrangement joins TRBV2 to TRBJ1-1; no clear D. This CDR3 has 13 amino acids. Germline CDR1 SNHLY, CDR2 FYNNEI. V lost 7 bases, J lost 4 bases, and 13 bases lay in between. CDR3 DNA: TGTGCCAGCACGGTGCGCGGGTCCACTGAAGCTTTCTTT. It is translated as CASTVRGSTEAFF.

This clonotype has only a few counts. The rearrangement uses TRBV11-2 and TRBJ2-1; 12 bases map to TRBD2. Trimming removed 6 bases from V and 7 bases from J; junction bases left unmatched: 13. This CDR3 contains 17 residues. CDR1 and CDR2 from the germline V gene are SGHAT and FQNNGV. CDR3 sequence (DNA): TGTGCCAGCAGTCAACCTAGCGGGAGGGCCATGTGGAATGAGCAGTTCTTC. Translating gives CASSQPSGRAMWNEQFF.

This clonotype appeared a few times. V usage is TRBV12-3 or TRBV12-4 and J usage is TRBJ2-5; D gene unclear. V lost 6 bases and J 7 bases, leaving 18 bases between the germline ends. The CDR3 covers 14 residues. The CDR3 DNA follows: TGTGCCAGCAGCGAGGACGACGACTGGGGGACCCAGTACTTC. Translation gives CASSEDDDWGTQYF.

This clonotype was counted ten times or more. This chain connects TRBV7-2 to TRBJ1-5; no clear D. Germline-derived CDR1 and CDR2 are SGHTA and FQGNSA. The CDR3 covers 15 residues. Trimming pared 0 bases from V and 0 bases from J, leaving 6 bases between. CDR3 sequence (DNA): TGTGCCAGCAGCTTAGCGTGGGGTAGCAATCAGCCCCAGCATTTT. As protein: CASSLAWGSNQPQHF.

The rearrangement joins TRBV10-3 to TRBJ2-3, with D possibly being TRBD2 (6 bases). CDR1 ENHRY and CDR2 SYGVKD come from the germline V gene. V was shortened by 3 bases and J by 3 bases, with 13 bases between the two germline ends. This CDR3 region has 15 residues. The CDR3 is CAISEGGLATDTQYF. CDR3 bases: TGTGCCATCAGTGAAGGCGGGCTAGCGACAGATACGCAGTATTTT.

The CDR3 nucleotides are TGTGCCAGCAGCGATGCCCGGCTAGCGGGCCCCTACAATGAGCAGTTCTTC. This translates into CASSDARLAGPYNEQFF. The V call is TRBV7-2, the J call TRBJ2-1; 8 bases match TRBD2. With 5 bases clipped from V and 2 bases from J, the junction kept 11 bases outside the gene matches. Germline CDR1 and CDR2: SGHTA and FQGNSA. The CDR3 is 17 residues long. The complete variable domain, with remaining parts taken from reference TRBV7-2 and TRBJ2-1, reads GAGVSQSPSNKVTEKGKDVELRCDPISGHTALYWYRQSLGQGLEFLIYFQGNSAPDKSGLPSDRFSAERTGGSVSTLTIQRTQQEDSAVYLCASSDARLAGPYNEQFFGPGTRLTVL.

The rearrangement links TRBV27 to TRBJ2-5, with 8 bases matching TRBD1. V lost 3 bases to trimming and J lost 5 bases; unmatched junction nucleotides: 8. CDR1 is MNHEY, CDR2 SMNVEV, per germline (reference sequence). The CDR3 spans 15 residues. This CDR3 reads CASSLYQGARETQYF. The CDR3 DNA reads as TGTGCCAGCAGTTTGTACCAGGGGGCCCGGGAGACCCAGTACTTC.

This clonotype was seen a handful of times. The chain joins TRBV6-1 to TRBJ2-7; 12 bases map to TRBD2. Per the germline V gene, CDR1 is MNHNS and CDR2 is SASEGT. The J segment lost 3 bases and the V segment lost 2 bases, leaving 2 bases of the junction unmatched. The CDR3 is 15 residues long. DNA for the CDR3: TGTGCCAGCAGTGAACGGACTAGCGGGAACTACGAGCAGTACTTC. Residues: CASSERTSGNYEQYF.

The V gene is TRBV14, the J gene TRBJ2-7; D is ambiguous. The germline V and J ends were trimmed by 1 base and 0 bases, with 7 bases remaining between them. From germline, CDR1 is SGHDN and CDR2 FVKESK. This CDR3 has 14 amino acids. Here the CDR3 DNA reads TGTGCCAGCAGCCAAGGTTCCCTCTCCTACGAGCAGTACTTC. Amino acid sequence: CASSQGSLSYEQYF.

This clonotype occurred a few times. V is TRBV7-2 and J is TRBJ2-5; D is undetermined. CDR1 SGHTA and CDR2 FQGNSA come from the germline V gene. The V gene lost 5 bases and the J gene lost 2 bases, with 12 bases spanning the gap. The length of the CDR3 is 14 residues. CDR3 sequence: CASSRRMSQETQYF. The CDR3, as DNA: TGTGCCAGCAGCCGTAGGATGAGTCAAGAGACCCAGTACTTC.

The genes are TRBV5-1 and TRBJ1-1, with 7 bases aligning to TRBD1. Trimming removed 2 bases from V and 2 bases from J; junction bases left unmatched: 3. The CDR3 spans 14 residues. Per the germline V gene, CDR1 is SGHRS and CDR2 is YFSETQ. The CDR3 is CASSLDRANTEAFF. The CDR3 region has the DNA TGCGCCAGCAGCTTAGACAGGGCTAACACTGAAGCTTTCTTT.

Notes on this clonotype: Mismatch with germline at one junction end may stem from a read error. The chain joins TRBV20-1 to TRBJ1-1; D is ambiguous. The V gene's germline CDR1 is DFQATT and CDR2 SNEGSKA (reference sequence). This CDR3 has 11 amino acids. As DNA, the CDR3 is TGCAGTGGTAGATTGAACACTGAAGCTTTCTTT. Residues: CSGRLNTEAFF.

The CDR3 region is CASSRDKDEQFF. The CDR3 nucleotides are TGTGCCAGCAGTAGAGACAAGGATGAGCAGTTCTTC. The V call is TRBV12-3 or TRBV12-4, the J call TRBJ2-1; D call uncertain. The V and J ends lost 5 bases and 8 bases respectively, with 10 bases between them. The length of the CDR3 is 12 residues.

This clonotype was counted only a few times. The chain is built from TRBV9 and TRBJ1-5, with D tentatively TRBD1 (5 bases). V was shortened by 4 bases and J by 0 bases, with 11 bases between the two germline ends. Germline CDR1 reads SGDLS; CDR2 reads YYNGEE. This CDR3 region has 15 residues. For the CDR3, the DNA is TGTGCCAGCAGCCCTTTAGGGGATAGCAATCAGCCCCAGCATTTT. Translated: CASSPLGDSNQPQHF.

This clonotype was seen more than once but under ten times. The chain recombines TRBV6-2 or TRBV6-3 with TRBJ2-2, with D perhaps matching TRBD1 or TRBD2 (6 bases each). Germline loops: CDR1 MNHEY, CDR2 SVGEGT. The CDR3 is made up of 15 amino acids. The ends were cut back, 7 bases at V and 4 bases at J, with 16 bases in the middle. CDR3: CASTPLGGGTGELFF. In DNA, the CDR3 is TGTGCCAGCACCCCCCTGGGGGGCGGCACCGGGGAGCTGTTTTTT.

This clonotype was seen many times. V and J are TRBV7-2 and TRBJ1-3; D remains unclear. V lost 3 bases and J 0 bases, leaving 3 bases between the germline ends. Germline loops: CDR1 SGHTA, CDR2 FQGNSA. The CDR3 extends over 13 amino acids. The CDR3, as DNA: TGTGCCAGCAGCTTGGTCTCTGGAAACACCATATATTTT. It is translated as CASSLVSGNTIYF.

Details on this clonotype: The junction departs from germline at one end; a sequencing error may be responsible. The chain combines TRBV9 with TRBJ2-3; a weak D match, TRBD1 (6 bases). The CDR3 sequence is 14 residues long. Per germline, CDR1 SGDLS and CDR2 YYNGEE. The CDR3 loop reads CACSVEPRGDTQYF. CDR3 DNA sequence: TGTGCCTGCAGCGTAGAACCCAGGGGAGATACGCAGTATTTT.

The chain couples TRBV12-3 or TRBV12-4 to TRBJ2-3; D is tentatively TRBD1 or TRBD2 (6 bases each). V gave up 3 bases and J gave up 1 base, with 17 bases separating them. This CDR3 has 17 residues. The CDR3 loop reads CASSLYYGGRRTDTQYF. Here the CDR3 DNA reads TGTGCCAGCAGTTTGTATTATGGGGGGCGTCGCACAGATACGCAGTATTTT.

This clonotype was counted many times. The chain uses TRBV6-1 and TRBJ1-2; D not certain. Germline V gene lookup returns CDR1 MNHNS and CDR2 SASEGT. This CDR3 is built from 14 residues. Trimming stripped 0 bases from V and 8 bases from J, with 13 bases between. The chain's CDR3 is CASSEALRGSGYTF. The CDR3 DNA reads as TGTGCCAGCAGTGAAGCGCTTCGGGGTAGCGGCTACACCTTC.

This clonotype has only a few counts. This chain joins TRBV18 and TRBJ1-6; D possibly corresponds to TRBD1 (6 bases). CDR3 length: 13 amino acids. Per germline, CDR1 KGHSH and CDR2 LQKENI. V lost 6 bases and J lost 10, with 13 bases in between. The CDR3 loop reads CASSRDNGSPLHF. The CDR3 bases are TGTGCCAGCTCCCGGGACAACGGCTCACCCCTCCACTTT.

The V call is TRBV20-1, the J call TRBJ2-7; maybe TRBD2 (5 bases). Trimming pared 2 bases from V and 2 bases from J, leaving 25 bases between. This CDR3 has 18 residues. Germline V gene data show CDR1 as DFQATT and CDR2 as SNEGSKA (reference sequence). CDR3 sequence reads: CSARRDGSGWRNPYEQYF. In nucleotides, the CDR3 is TGCAGTGCTAGAAGAGATGGTTCGGGGTGGAGAAACCCCTACGAGCAGTACTTC.